The present entry profiles one T cell receptor (beta chain) with its context. The antigen is not known. The entry originates in a study of B cell selection in AIRE deficiency. The sorted conventional CD4 T cells were gated as CD4+CD127+. Produced via immunoSEQ multiplex PCR; TCRdb's table is partial and in-frame only. The sample lists 20,000 to 25,000 clones, around 97% occurring once. Study conclusions and caveats: CDR3s were shorter in shared Treg sequences, reflecting few non-templated nucleotide insertions. AIRE-deficient Tconv and Treg repertoires matched healthy donors in TCRBV, CDR3 length, diversity. Only TCRbeta was sequenced; approximately 37% of shared healthy Treg sequences appeared in Tconv. Approximately 29% of healthy-shared Treg TCRbeta sequences appeared in patient Tconv cells.

Sequencing was performed on conventional CD4+ T cells sorted from PBMCs. The clonotype originates from a human donor with AIRE deficiency.

CDR3 in DNA: TGCGCCAGCAGCCGAGGGGGGAATGAGCAGTTCTTC. Amino acid sequence: CASSRGGNEQFF. The chain uses TRBV4-3 and TRBJ2-1; D assignment may be TRBD1 or TRBD2 (6 bases each). CDR1 is LGHNA and CDR2 is YSLEER in the germline V gene. Trimming left V 4 bases short and J 7 bases short, with 8 bases between. The CDR3 is made up of 12 amino acids.